The next 8 T cell receptor beta chains were all read from a single sample in a study of shared clonotypes between healthy human individuals. Sequencing was performed with immunoSEQ multiplex PCR; in TCRdb, only in-frame clones are kept and a portion is missing. Of fewer than 650,000 clones listed, about 79% are singletons. Sample: PBMCs. These receptors originate from a woman between 35 and 50 years old in good health. Some clones in this sample may be carry-over from other donors' samples.

This clone was recorded a few times. The chain recombines TRBV19 with TRBJ2-2; TRBD2 matches 12 bases. CDR1 and CDR2 from the germline V gene are LNHDA and SQIVND (reference sequence). This CDR3 region has 16 residues. V was pared by 5 bases and J by 6 bases, with 7 bases of the junction left unmatched. CDR3 residues: CASSRGLAGLPGELFF. The CDR3 nucleotides are TGTGCCAGTAGTCGGGGACTAGCGGGTCTCCCCGGGGAGCTGTTTTTT.

This chain joins TRBV14 and TRBJ2-5, with D unclear. With the DNA end fitting TRBJ2-7 better, the J assignment may be wrong. CDR1 is SGHDN and CDR2 is FVKESK in the germline V gene. The CDR3 spans 13 residues. In DNA form, the CDR3 reads TGTGCCAGCAGCCAAGGACGGGCCTACGAGCAGTACTTC. This codes for CASSQGRAYEQYF.

This clone was seen only a few times. The V call is TRBV4-1, the J call TRBJ2-2; no clear D gene. The V end lost 3 bases, the J end lost 7 bases, and 6 bases lay between the germline ends. The germline V gene encodes CDR1 MGHRA and CDR2 YSYEKL. The CDR3 extends over 12 amino acids. CDR3 protein: CASSHYNGELFF. The CDR3 coding sequence is TGCGCCAGCAGCCACTATAACGGGGAGCTGTTTTTT.

V gene TRBV10-1 combines with J gene TRBJ2-7; D gene uncertain. The CDR3 is 14 amino acids. Germline assignment: CDR1 WNHNN and CDR2 SYGVQD (reference sequence). Trimming took off 0 bases at V and 0 bases at J, with 6 bases between the two ends. The CDR3 here is CASSESGYSYEQYF. The CDR3 DNA is TGCGCCAGCAGTGAGTCGGGGTACTCCTACGAGCAGTACTTC.

A word on this clone: Other DNA variants within this sample encode the same CDR3. The rearrangement joins TRBV5-1 to TRBJ2-1; the D is unclear. This CDR3 is 12 amino acids long. The V end lost 0 bases, the J end lost 4 bases, and 2 bases lay between the germline ends. CDR1 and CDR2 from the germline V gene are SGHRS and YFSETQ. CDR3 DNA sequence: TGCGCCAGCAGCTTGGAGTACAATGAGCAGTTCTTC. Its protein is CASSLEYNEQFF.

The chain uses TRBV18 and TRBJ2-5; D is undetermined. Trimming took off 3 bases at V and 5 bases at J, with 10 bases between the two ends. Germline lookup yields CDR1 KGHSH and CDR2 LQKENI. CDR3 length: 13 amino acids. The CDR3, as DNA: TGTGCCAGCTCACCCTTAGTAATGGAGACCCAGTACTTC. This codes for CASSPLVMETQYF.

The chain combines TRBV27 with TRBJ2-1; 10 bases line up with TRBD1. V gave up 1 base and J gave up 16 bases; unmatched junction bases: 4. This CDR3 has 12 amino acids. Germline values: CDR1 MNHEY, CDR2 SMNVEV (reference sequence). The chain's CDR3 is CASSLYGTGEFF. The CDR3 DNA reads as TGTGCCAGCAGTTTATACGGGACAGGGGAATTCTTC.

The chain has TRBV15 and TRBJ2-7, with a tentative D call TRBD1 (6 bases). Trimming removed 1 base from V and 12 bases from J, with 22 bases in between. Germline assignment: CDR1 LNHNV and CDR2 YYDKDF (reference sequence). The CDR3 has 15 amino acids. CDR3 region: CATSRVGDMSERPYF. CDR3 DNA: TGTGCCACCAGCAGAGTTGGGGACATGTCCGAAAGGCCGTACTTC.